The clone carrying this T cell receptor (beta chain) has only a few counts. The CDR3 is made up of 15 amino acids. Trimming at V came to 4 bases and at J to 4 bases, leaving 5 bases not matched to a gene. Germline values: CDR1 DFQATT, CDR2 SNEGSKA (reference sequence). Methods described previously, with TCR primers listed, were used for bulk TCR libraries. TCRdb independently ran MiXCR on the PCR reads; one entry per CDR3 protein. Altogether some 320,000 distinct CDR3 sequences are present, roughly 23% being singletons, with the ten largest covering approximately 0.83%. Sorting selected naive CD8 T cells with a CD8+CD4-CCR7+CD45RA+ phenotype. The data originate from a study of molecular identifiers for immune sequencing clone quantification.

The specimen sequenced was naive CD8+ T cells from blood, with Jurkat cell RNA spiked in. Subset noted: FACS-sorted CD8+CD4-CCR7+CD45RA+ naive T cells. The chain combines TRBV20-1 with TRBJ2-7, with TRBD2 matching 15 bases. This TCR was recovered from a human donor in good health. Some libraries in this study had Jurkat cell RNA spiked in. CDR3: CSATGLAGGGYEQYF. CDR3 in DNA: TGCAGTGCTACGGGACTAGCGGGAGGAGGGTACGAGCAGTACTTC.